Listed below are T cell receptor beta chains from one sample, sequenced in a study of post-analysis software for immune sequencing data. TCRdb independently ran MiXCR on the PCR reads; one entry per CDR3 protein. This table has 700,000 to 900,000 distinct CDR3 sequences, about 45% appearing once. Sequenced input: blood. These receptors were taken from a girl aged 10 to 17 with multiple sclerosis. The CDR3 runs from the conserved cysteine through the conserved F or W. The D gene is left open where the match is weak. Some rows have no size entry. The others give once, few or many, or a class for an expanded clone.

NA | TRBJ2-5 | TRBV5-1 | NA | CASSYQAPSVLKTQYF | TGCGCCAGCAGCTATCAGGCCCCCAGCGTTTTGAAGACCCAGTACTTC
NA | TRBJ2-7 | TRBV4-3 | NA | CASSQDFAESEQYF | TGCGCCAGCAGCCAAGATTTCGCAGAGAGCGAGCAGTACTTT
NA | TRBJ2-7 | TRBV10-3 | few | CAISESSGGNSYEQYF | TGTGCCATCAGTGAGTCGAGTGGGGGAAACTCCTACGAGCAGTACTTC
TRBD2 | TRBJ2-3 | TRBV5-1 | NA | CASSVGLAGTDTQYF | TGCGCCAGCAGCGTGGGACTAGCGGGAACAGATACGCAGTATTTT
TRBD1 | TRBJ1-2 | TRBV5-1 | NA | CASSGPGQRNGYTF | TGCGCCAGCAGCGGACCGGGACAGAGGAATGGCTACACCTTC
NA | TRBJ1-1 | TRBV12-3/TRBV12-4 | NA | CASSFLGTEAFF | TGTGCCAGCAGTTTTTTAGGCACTGAAGCTTTCTTT
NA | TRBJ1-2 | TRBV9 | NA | CASSVGGHPYRDGYTF | TGTGCCAGCAGCGTGGGAGGGCATCCTTACAGGGATGGCTACACCTTC
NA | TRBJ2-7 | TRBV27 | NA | CASSFVGSSYEQYF | TGTGCCAGCAGTTTCGTCGGGTCGTCCTACGAGCAGTACTTC
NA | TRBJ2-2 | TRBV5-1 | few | CASSEGTGGGELFF | TGCGCCAGCAGCGAGGGGACCGGAGGAGGGGAGCTGTTTTTT
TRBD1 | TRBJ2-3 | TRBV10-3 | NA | CAISGVPVQGAIITDTQYF | TGTGCCATCAGTGGGGTACCAGTACAGGGGGCGATAATCACAGATACGCAGTATTTT
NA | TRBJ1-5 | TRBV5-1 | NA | CASSLSGDQNQPQHF | TGCGCCAGCAGCTTGAGCGGGGACCAGAATCAGCCCCAGCATTTT